This is a list of T cell receptor beta chains from one sample in a study of regulatory T cells in long-lasting Graves disease. TCRdb reanalysed the multiplex PCR reads using MiXCR and keeps one entry per CDR3 protein. The sample holds roughly 500,000 distinct CDR3 sequences, 13% seen once. The same data also contributed to another study, on T cells in Graves' hyperthyroidism and ophthalmopathy.

The sequenced sample was peripheral blood mononuclear cells (PBMCs), obtained at new diagnosis, from a patient treated with antithyroid drugs. The receptor source for this set is a man aged 25 to 45 with Graves disease. Each CDR3 is given with its conserved first and last residue. D genes are given only for firm matches. Some rows mark clone size as missing; the rest say once, few, many or name a class of expanded clone.

abundance	v_gene	d_gene	j_gene	CDR3nt	CDR3aa
few	TRBV20-1	NA	TRBJ2-7	TGCAGTGCTAGAGGGGCAGGCTTGTCCTACGAGCAGTACTTC	CSARGAGLSYEQYF
few	TRBV7-9	TRBD1	TRBJ1-1	TGTGCCAGCACCGAAGGAGAGACAGGGGGCACTGAAGCTTTCTTT	CASTEGETGGTEAFF
many	TRBV5-1	TRBD1	TRBJ2-2	TGCGCCAGCAGCCCATTACCCGGGACAGGGTACACCGGGGAGCTGTTTTTT	CASSPLPGTGYTGELFF
many	TRBV27	TRBD2	TRBJ2-7	TGTGCCAGCAGTTTATCAGATTGGACTAGCGGTTACGAGCAGTACTTC	CASSLSDWTSGYEQYF
many	TRBV13	TRBD1	TRBJ2-2	TGTGCCAGCAGTGCCGGGACAGGGGCTTCCGGGGAGCTGTTTTTT	CASSAGTGASGELFF
many	TRBV27	NA	TRBJ2-3	TGTGCCAGCAGTGGGAGCTGGGGAGATACGCAGTATTTT	CASSGSWGDTQYF
many	TRBV6-1	NA	TRBJ2-7	TGTGCCAGCAGTGCCTTCTTGTCAGGGGCCTATTACGAGCAGTACTTC	CASSAFLSGAYYEQYF
few	TRBV3-1	NA	TRBJ2-2	TGTGCCAGCAGTCCAAGGTTCGGCAGCCGGGGATGGGAGAACGCCGGGGAGCTGTTTTTT	CASSPRFGSRGWENAGELFF
many	TRBV20-1	NA	TRBJ2-3	TGCAGTGCTAGAGTCGCACACTTTAACACAGATACGCAGTATTTT	CSARVAHFNTDTQYF
few	TRBV20-1	TRBD2	TRBJ2-7	TGCAGTGCTGGCGGGACTAGCGGTAGGACTTACGAGCAGTACTTC	CSAGGTSGRTYEQYF
many	TRBV20-1	TRBD1	TRBJ1-1	TGCAGTGCTAGAGTGGATCCGACAGGGGGGGGGACTGAAGCTTTCTTT	CSARVDPTGGGTEAFF
few	TRBV7-9	NA	TRBJ2-7	TGTGCCAGCAGCCCAAATCCCTACGAGCAGTACTTC	CASSPNPYEQYF
few	TRBV6-2/TRBV6-3	NA	TRBJ2-1	TGTGCCAGCAGTTACTGGTTGGGGAATGAGCAGTTCTTC	CASSYWLGNEQFF
many	TRBV6-2/TRBV6-3	NA	TRBJ2-5	TGTGCCAGCAGCGACGCTGGGTCCCAGTACTTC	CASSDAGSQYF
few	TRBV25-1	TRBD2	TRBJ2-5	TGTGCCAGCAGTGACCCAGCGGGATCGACCCAGTACTTC	CASSDPAGSTQYF
many	TRBV6-1	TRBD2	TRBJ2-3	TGTGCCAGCAGTGAAGCCGGCGGGAGCAGCACAGATACGCAGTATTTT	CASSEAGGSSTDTQYF
many	TRBV29-1	NA	TRBJ2-1	TGCAGCGTTGAAAACAGCAATGAGCAGTTCTTC	CSVENSNEQFF
NA	TRBV29-1	NA	TRBJ1-1	TGCAGCGTTGAAAGGGGCTGGAATGAAGCTTTCTTT	CSVERGWNEAFF
NA	TRBV27	TRBD1	TRBJ1-4	TGTGCCAGCAGTCCCCCGGGACAGTTTGAAAAACTGTTTTTT	CASSPPGQFEKLFF
many	TRBV11-2	NA	TRBJ2-1	TGTGCCAGCAGCTTAGGGAGGGAGTCTTACAATGAGCAGTTCTTC	CASSLGRESYNEQFF
many	TRBV18	TRBD1	TRBJ2-3	TGTGCCAGCTCGGGACAGGGTTCAGATACGCAGTATTTT	CASSGQGSDTQYF
few	TRBV5-4	TRBD1	TRBJ1-2	TGTGCCAGCATCACATGGGGACAGGGGAACTATGGCTACACCTTC	CASITWGQGNYGYTF
many	TRBV2	NA	TRBJ2-6	TGTGCCAGCAGACTCACCTCTGGGGCCAACGTCCTGACTTTC	CASRLTSGANVLTF
NA	TRBV9	TRBD1	TRBJ2-1	TGTGCCAGCAGCGTAGCTGTGGACAGGCAAAACAATGAGCAGTTCTTC	CASSVAVDRQNNEQFF
many	TRBV5-1	NA	TRBJ2-7	TGCGCCAGCAGGGAGGAAAGAGGCGAGCAGTACTTC	CASREERGEQYF
NA	TRBV19	TRBD1	TRBJ1-2	TGTGCCAGTAGTGCGAATTTAGGGGGCTACGGCGATGGCTACACCTTC	CASSANLGGYGDGYTF
NA	TRBV20-1	TRBD2	TRBJ2-1	TGCAGTGCGCTGACTAGCGGGAGGGCGGTCGACAATGAGCAGTTCTTC	CSALTSGRAVDNEQFF
NA	TRBV27	NA	TRBJ1-2	TGTGCCAGCAGTTTATCATATCCTACCGGGGGGGTTGAGGGCTACACCTTC	CASSLSYPTGGVEGYTF
NA	TRBV29-1	NA	TRBJ1-1	TGCAGCGTTGCGGATAGGGGAGGGTCTGAAGCTTTCTTT	CSVADRGGSEAFF
many	TRBV25-1	NA	TRBJ1-2	TGTGCCAGCAGTGAAGATTCTTGGGGTAGAGGTGGCTACACCTTC	CASSEDSWGRGGYTF
many	TRBV27	NA	TRBJ2-3	TGTGCCAGCAGTTTATTTAGTGACACAGATACGCAGTATTTT	CASSLFSDTDTQYF
NA	TRBV6-5	TRBD1	TRBJ1-2	TGTGCCAGCAGTTACTCAGGGCCGAGGGGGCCAGGAAACTATGGCTACACCTTC	CASSYSGPRGPGNYGYTF
many	TRBV3-1	NA	TRBJ2-7	TGTGCCAGCAGCCAAGTTGGGAGGACTTACGAGCAGTACTTC	CASSQVGRTYEQYF
few	TRBV20-1	TRBD2	TRBJ2-1	TGCAGTGCTAGAGACACCTCGCGGGGGACCTACAATGAGCAGTTCTTC	CSARDTSRGTYNEQFF
NA	TRBV4-1	NA	TRBJ2-5	TGCGCCAGCAGCCTTATGGGACAGCGGGGAGAGACCCAGTACTTC	CASSLMGQRGETQYF
NA	TRBV24-1	NA	TRBJ2-4	TGTGCCACCAGTGATGGGGTCCGACAGGCGCAGTACTTC	CATSDGVRQAQYF
many	TRBV10-2	NA	TRBJ2-3	TGCGCCAGCAGTGAGCCTGGAGGGCCAACGGATACGCAGTATTTT	CASSEPGGPTDTQYF
few	TRBV19	NA	TRBJ2-1	TGTGCCACCCGAAAATACCGAAATCGATACAATGAGCAGTTCTTC	CATRKYRNRYNEQFF
many	TRBV5-1	NA	TRBJ2-5	TGCGCCAGCAGCTTGGGGCTAGCGCATCAAGAGACCCAGTACTTC	CASSLGLAHQETQYF
once	TRBV30	NA	TRBJ1-2	TGTGCCTGGAGAGGGGGGTACTATGGCTACACCTTC	CAWRGGYYGYTF
many	TRBV12-3/TRBV12-4	TRBD1	TRBJ2-6	TGTGCCAGCAGCGACAGGGGGTCTGGGGCCAACGTCCTGACTTTC	CASSDRGSGANVLTF
once	TRBV20-1	NA	TRBJ1-2	TGCAGTGCTAGGAGGGCAGGGGACTCGTATGGCTACACCTTC	CSARRAGDSYGYTF
many	TRBV20-1	NA	TRBJ2-1	TGCAGTGCTAAGTCTAATGAGCAGTTCTTC	CSAKSNEQFF
NA	TRBV7-2	NA	TRBJ2-3	TGTGCCAGCAGCTCGCAGCGGGCAGATACGCAGTATTTT	CASSSQRADTQYF
many	TRBV6-5	NA	TRBJ1-2	TGTGCCAGCAGTTACCCCATGGAAGGGGCAGCTAACTATGGCTACACCTTC	CASSYPMEGAANYGYTF
many	TRBV27	NA	TRBJ1-1	TGTGCCAGCAGCCGAAAGGTGGGGGGGAACCTGAACACTGAAGCTTTCTTT	CASSRKVGGNLNTEAFF
many	TRBV10-3	TRBD1	TRBJ2-7	TGTGCCATCAGCGGGACAGAGAGCTCCTACGAGCAGTACTTC	CAISGTESSYEQYF
few	TRBV19	TRBD1	TRBJ1-4	TGTGCCAGTAGTACGCCTTGGGCCCTGACAGGGCGGGCTGAAAAACTGTTTTTT	CASSTPWALTGRAEKLFF
many	TRBV20-1	NA	TRBJ2-7	TGCAGTGCTACTACCGGGTCGAAGCAGTACTTC	CSATTGSKQYF
many	TRBV5-6	NA	TRBJ2-7	TGTGCCAGCAGCTTGGGGGTTCCCGGGCTGGGGCAGTACTTC	CASSLGVPGLGQYF